One sample yielded the 26 T cell receptor beta chains listed below, sequenced in a study of T cell responses to AZD1222 COVID-19 vaccine. TCRdb's table, derived via immunoSEQ multiplex PCR, lists solely in-frame clones and lacks some. This sample has 130,000 to 150,000 clones, with around 91% found just once. Source: peripheral blood, taken on day 0 of AZD1222 vaccination. These receptors all come from an adult in good health.

This chain uses TRBV30 with TRBJ1-4; 8 nucleotides match TRBD1. J gave up 11 bases and V 5 bases, and 10 bases lay outside the gene matches. The germline CDR1 and CDR2 sequences are GTSNPN and SVGIG (reference sequence). The CDR3 has 13 amino acids. Written as DNA, the CDR3 is TGTGCCTGGGGAGGGACAGGAGGGAAGAAACTGTTTTTT. It encodes CAWGGTGGKKLFF.

The chain employs TRBV7-8 and TRBJ2-5; the match to TRBD1 covers 9 bases. CDR1 and CDR2 (germline): SGHVS, FQNEAQ. V lost 5 bases and J lost 2; bases outside the gene matches: 12. The CDR3 is 17 residues long. CDR3 amino acids: CASSLQYGTGQQETQYF. The CDR3 DNA reads TGTGCCAGCAGCCTGCAATACGGGACAGGGCAGCAAGAGACCCAGTACTTC.

The chain carries TRBV10-3 and TRBJ2-7; D is possibly TRBD2 (5 bases). CDR1 ENHRY and CDR2 SYGVKD come from the germline V gene. This CDR3 spans 15 amino acids. V lost 0 bases and J lost 6, with 15 bases in between. CDR3 DNA sequence: TGTGCCATCAGTGAGTCCTCCGTAATGCGGGTCGAGCAGTACTTC. Its protein product is CAISESSVMRVEQYF.

V usage is TRBV27 and J usage is TRBJ1-4; D ambiguous. The V end lost 3 bases, the J end lost 0 bases, and 11 bases lay between the germline ends. This CDR3 comprises 16 residues. Germline V lookup: CDR1 MNHEY, CDR2 SMNVEV (reference sequence). The CDR3 sequence: CASSLIYQATNEKLFF. DNA of the CDR3: TGTGCCAGCAGTTTGATTTATCAAGCAACTAATGAAAAACTGTTTTTT.

The count of this clone is one. J is TRBJ2-6 and V is TRBV19; 9 nucleotides match TRBD1. Per germline, CDR1 LNHDA and CDR2 SQIVND (reference sequence). The CDR3 consists of 16 residues. Trimming cost V 7 bases and J 4 bases; bases outside gene matches: 8. CDR3 nucleotide sequence: TGTGCCAGTACCCAAGGACAGGGGAACGGGGCCAACGTCCTGACTTTC. This sequence encodes CASTQGQGNGANVLTF.

The rearrangement joins TRBV28 to TRBJ2-7; no firm D call. Germline CDR1 reads MDHEN; CDR2 reads SYDVKM. The ends were cut back, 7 bases at V and 0 bases at J, with 25 bases in the middle. This CDR3 is built from 18 residues. CDR3 nucleotides: TGTGCCAGCAATCCTTCCCCACTTAGTCGCCCAAGCTCCTACGAGCAGTACTTC. This sequence encodes CASNPSPLSRPSSYEQYF. Full variable domain (remainder filled in from reference TRBV28 and TRBJ2-7): DVKVTQSSRYLVKRTGEKVFLECVQDMDHENMFWYRQDPGLGLRLIYFSYDVKMKEKGDIPEGYSVSREKKERFSLILESASTNQTSMYLCASNPSPLSRPSSYEQYFGPGTRLTVT.

The J gene is TRBJ1-3, the V gene TRBV7-9; no reliable D call. Germline V gene lookup returns CDR1 SEHNR and CDR2 FQNEAQ (reference sequence). CDR3 length: 16 residues. V gave up 3 bases and J gave up 0 bases, with 12 bases separating them. In DNA form, the CDR3 reads TGTGCCAGCAGCTTTTCTCGGGCCGGCTCTGGAAACACCATATATTTT. This translates into CASSFSRAGSGNTIYF.

The chain uses TRBV12-3 or TRBV12-4 and TRBJ1-2, with D tentatively TRBD1 (6 bases). The V and J ends lost 3 bases and 8 bases respectively, with 13 bases between them. This CDR3 spans 13 amino acids. The DNA of the CDR3 is TGTGCCAGCAGTTTCAGGGGTTCAGAAGGCTACACCTTC. It codes for CASSFRGSEGYTF.

The chain joins TRBV6-5 to TRBJ1-5; D gene ambiguous. From germline, CDR1 is MNHEY and CDR2 SVGAGI. Trimming took 1 base from V and 4 from J, leaving 5 bases between them. CDR3 length: 13 residues. CDR3 protein: CASSYLENQPQHF. The CDR3 DNA reads as TGTGCCAGCAGTTACTTGGAAAATCAGCCCCAGCATTTT.

The chain carries TRBV9 and TRBJ2-3, with 11 bases matching TRBD2. There are 16 residues in the CDR3. CDR1 and CDR2 (germline): SGDLS, YYNGEE. Unmatched junction bases numbered 3, after V lost 2 bases and J lost 1 base. Written as DNA, the CDR3 is TGTGCCAGCAGCGTTGGGACTAGCGGACGCACAGATACGCAGTATTTT. Encoded protein: CASSVGTSGRTDTQYF.

The J gene is TRBJ1-5, the V gene TRBV18, with D possibly TRBD1 on 6 matching bases. Germline CDR1 KGHSH, CDR2 LQKENI. V was shortened by 6 bases and J by 5 bases, with 17 bases between the two germline ends. There are 15 residues in the CDR3. Here the CDR3 reads CASSSGTSTDQPQHF. In DNA form, the CDR3 reads TGTGCCAGCTCGTCCGGGACATCCACGGATCAGCCCCAGCATTTT.

The rearrangement links TRBV29-1 to TRBJ2-1; 9 bases are a match to TRBD1. Germline CDR1 is SQVTM and CDR2 is ANQGSEA. CDR3 size: 15 residues. The V segment lost 3 bases and the J segment 7 bases; nucleotides outside the gene matches: 10. CDR3 coding DNA: TGCAGCGTTGAGTCCACAGGGGGCTTTTCGAATGAGCAGTTCTTC. Protein sequence: CSVESTGGFSNEQFF.

The chain uses TRBV2 and TRBJ2-5; 9 bases are a match to TRBD2. The germline V gene encodes CDR1 SNHLY and CDR2 FYNNEI. Trimming cost V 7 bases and J 5 bases; bases outside gene matches: 11. This CDR3 has 15 residues. CDR3 sequence reads: CASNLRREGWETQYF. In nucleotides, the CDR3 is TGTGCCAGCAACCTTAGGCGGGAGGGATGGGAGACCCAGTACTTC.

The chain combines TRBV7-2 with TRBJ2-7; unclear D gene. From germline, CDR1 is SGHTA and CDR2 FQGNSA. Trimming stripped 3 bases from V and 0 bases from J, with 6 bases between. This CDR3 is 13 amino acids long. CDR3 protein: CASSLEYSYEQYF. In nucleotides, the CDR3 is TGTGCCAGCAGCTTGGAATACTCCTACGAGCAGTACTTC.

This clone was detected only a few times. In nucleotides, the CDR3 is TGTGCCAGCAGTGACCCGGACCCCTCGGCAGCGGGGGGAGGCTTTGGCACAGATACGCAGTATTTT. Protein product: CASSDPDPSAAGGGFGTDTQYF. This chain joins TRBV6-4 and TRBJ2-3, with 9 bases fitting TRBD2. V shed 2 bases, J shed 1 base, and the junction held 22 bases outside the gene matches. Germline V CDR1 and CDR2: MRHNA, SNTAGT. This CDR3 spans 22 amino acids.

The rearrangement joins TRBV28 to TRBJ2-1, with 8 bases fitting TRBD2. Per germline, CDR1 MDHEN and CDR2 SYDVKM. The CDR3 runs to 13 residues. With V trimmed by 10 bases and J by 4 bases, 6 bases remained unmatched. CDR3 residues: CATVAGPYNEQFF. DNA of the CDR3: TGTGCCACCGTAGCGGGACCTTACAATGAGCAGTTCTTC.

The chain joins TRBV5-1 to TRBJ2-1, with 10 bases matching TRBD2. Trimming at V came to 3 bases and at J to 5 bases, leaving 5 bases not matched to a gene. The CDR3 spans 15 residues. Per germline, CDR1 SGHRS and CDR2 YFSETQ. The CDR3 protein is CASSSRTSGDNEQFF. The DNA of the CDR3 is TGCGCCAGCAGCTCCCGGACTAGCGGAGACAATGAGCAGTTCTTC. Supplemented by reference TRBV5-1 and TRBJ2-1, the full variable domain reads KAGVTQTPRYLIKTRGQQVTLSCSPISGHRSVSWYQQTPGQGLQFLFEYFSETQRNKGNFPGRFSGRQFSNSRSEMNVSTLELGDSALYLCASSSRTSGDNEQFFGPGTRLTVL.

V is TRBV7-2 and J is TRBJ1-1; D is ambiguous. The germline V gene encodes CDR1 SGHTA and CDR2 FQGNSA. The CDR3 loop spans 13 amino acids. The germline V and J ends were trimmed by 2 bases and 3 bases, with 7 bases remaining between them. CDR3 region: CASSLLTHTEAFF. The DNA of the CDR3 is TGTGCCAGCAGCTTACTCACGCACACTGAAGCTTTCTTT.

The V and J genes are TRBV10-2 and TRBJ1-1; no reliable D call. From germline, CDR1 is WSHSY and CDR2 SAAADI. V dropped 4 bases and J dropped 4 bases, with 4 bases sitting between them. The CDR3 loop spans 11 amino acids. CDR3 protein: CASSVGTEAFF. The CDR3 DNA reads TGCGCCAGCAGTGTCGGCACTGAAGCTTTCTTT.

The V gene is TRBV13, the J gene TRBJ2-7; 13 bases line up with TRBD2. The CDR3 consists of 15 residues. The V gene's germline CDR1 is PRHDT and CDR2 FYEKMQ (reference sequence). V was clipped by 6 bases and J by 2 bases; unmatched bases: 4. CDR3 sequence: CASSNTSGRAYEQYF. The DNA of the CDR3 is TGTGCCAGCAGTAACACTAGCGGGAGGGCCTACGAGCAGTACTTC.

This chain links TRBV5-1 with TRBJ1-2; TRBD1 might be the D (6 bases). Germline CDR1 reads SGHRS; CDR2 reads YFSETQ. The CDR3 contains 12 residues. V dropped 4 bases and J dropped 2 bases, with 6 bases sitting between them. The CDR3 loop is CASSGQNYGYTF. The CDR3 nucleotides read TGCGCCAGCAGCGGACAGAACTATGGCTACACCTTC.

The rearrangement joins TRBV27 to TRBJ2-1; TRBD2 agrees at 11 bases. The CDR3 consists of 16 residues. Per germline, CDR1 MNHEY and CDR2 SMNVEV (reference sequence). V dropped 11 bases and J dropped 7; count of bases not matched to a gene: 16. CDR3 sequence (DNA): TGTGCCGGGGACAAGATTCTAGCGGGAGGTTTGAATGAGCAGTTCTTC. It yields the protein CAGDKILAGGLNEQFF.

Here the CDR3 reads CASSSTRTASGANVLTF. CDR3 sequence (DNA): TGTGCCAGCAGCTCGACCCGGACAGCCTCTGGGGCCAACGTCCTGACTTTC. V and J are TRBV7-9 and TRBJ2-6; weak D call: TRBD1 (6 bases). The V end lost 4 bases, the J end lost 0 bases, and 13 bases lay between the germline ends. The CDR3 totals 17 residues. Germline V gene sequence: CDR1 SEHNR, CDR2 FQNEAQ (reference sequence).

The gene calls are TRBV3-1 (or the pseudogene TRBV3-2) and TRBJ2-3; perhaps TRBD1 as D (6 bases). V lost 3 bases to trimming and J lost 0 bases, with 25 bases between them. Germline values: CDR1 LGHDT, CDR2 YNNKEL (reference sequence). CDR3 size: 20 residues. CDR3: CASSQMDSLYRSYSTDTQYF. As DNA, the CDR3 is TGTGCCAGCAGCCAGATGGACAGCCTATACCGATCTTATAGCACAGATACGCAGTATTTT.

This chain links TRBV10-3 with TRBJ2-5; 11 bases line up with TRBD1. The CDR3 runs to 15 residues. Unmatched junction bases numbered 8, after V lost 6 bases and J lost 5 bases. Germline CDR1 ENHRY, CDR2 SYGVKD. The CDR3 region is CAIRKGQGVEETQYF. In nucleotides, the CDR3 is TGTGCCATCAGGAAGGGACAGGGGGTTGAGGAGACCCAGTACTTC.

The chain is built from TRBV14 and TRBJ1-2; D remains ambiguous. Germline-derived CDR1 and CDR2 are SGHDN and FVKESK. V was pared by 0 bases and J by 1 base, with 15 bases between. The CDR3 contains 17 residues. CDR3 loop: CASSQDYEGYLNYGYTF. DNA for the CDR3: TGTGCCAGCAGCCAAGATTATGAAGGATACCTTAACTATGGCTACACCTTC.